These 9 T cell receptor beta chains were sequenced from one sample in a study of response to subunit inactivated influenza vaccine. TCRdb itself ran the RT-PCR reads through MiXCR, one entry per CDR3 protein. The data contain about 540,000 distinct CDR3 sequences, 20% to 25% of them singletons. These same data were also listed under a study on T cells expressing NK-cell markers. That source reports: TCR beta cDNA was made by 5'RACE template switching with UMIs.

Material: CD4+ T cells sorted from PBMCs, obtained 12 days after vaccination. The receptors were sampled from a man aged 50 or older who received an inactivated influenza vaccine.

This clonotype was seen a few times. In DNA, the CDR3 is TGCAGCGTTCTGCGGGGCACAGATACGCAGTATTTT. Translating gives CSVLRGTDTQYF. The rearrangement uses TRBV29-1 and TRBJ2-3; TRBD2 is a possible D gene (5 bases). Germline V gives CDR1 SQVTM, CDR2 ANQGSEA. This CDR3 is 12 amino acids long. V dropped 5 bases and J dropped 1 base, with 7 bases sitting between them.

This clonotype was seen more than once but under ten times. The genes are TRBV6-1 and TRBJ1-2; 10 bases map to TRBD1. The CDR3 is made up of 17 amino acids. From germline, CDR1 is MNHNS and CDR2 SASEGT. Trimming removed 5 bases from V and 7 bases from J; junction bases left unmatched: 16. Here the CDR3 DNA reads TGTGCCAGCAGTCAGAGGACAGGGGGTGGTAGATCCTCTGGCTACACCTTC. Translated: CASSQRTGGGRSSGYTF.

With respect to this clonotype: The junction shows a germline mismatch at one end, possibly a read error. The chain combines TRBV28 with TRBJ1-1, with D unresolved. Germline values: CDR1 MDHEN, CDR2 SYDVKM. CDR3 size: 14 residues. The CDR3 is CASSLYLQNAEAFF. In DNA form, the CDR3 reads TGTGCCAGCAGTCTCTACCTACAGAACGCTGAAGCTTTCTTT.

This clonotype was seen more than once but under ten times. The CDR3 sequence is CASSPLGQGALSGELFF. The CDR3 DNA sequence: TGCGCCAGCAGCCCCCTCGGCCAGGGGGCCCTCTCCGGGGAGCTGTTTTTT. The chain joins TRBV4-3 to TRBJ2-2; TRBD1 aligns across 8 bases. J lost 6 bases, V lost 4 bases, and 13 bases had no gene match. Germline-derived CDR1 and CDR2 are LGHNA and YSLEER. The CDR3 length is 17 residues.

The J gene is TRBJ1-1, the V gene TRBV10-3; 9 bases are shared with TRBD1. CDR3 size: 14 residues. Trimming cost V 6 bases and J 1 base; bases outside gene matches: 3. Germline loops: CDR1 ENHRY, CDR2 SYGVKD. Written as DNA, the CDR3 is TGTGCCATCAGCACGGGACAGGGGAACACTGAAGCTTTCTTT. Its protein product is CAISTGQGNTEAFF.

This clonotype has a count of ten or more. This chain uses TRBV12-3 or TRBV12-4 with TRBJ2-3, with 7 bases fitting TRBD2. The CDR3 consists of 18 residues. The V segment lost 0 bases and the J segment 4 bases; nucleotides outside the gene matches: 13. The CDR3 sequence: CASSLASWGGWSSDTQYF. The CDR3 nucleotides read TGTGCCAGCAGTTTAGCGTCCTGGGGGGGGTGGTCTTCAGATACGCAGTATTTT.

The rearrangement links TRBV2 to TRBJ1-4, with 8 bases fitting TRBD1. This CDR3 contains 14 residues. The J segment lost 4 bases and the V segment lost 6 bases, leaving 4 bases of the junction unmatched. CDR1 SNHLY and CDR2 FYNNEI come from the germline V gene. DNA of the CDR3: TGTGCCAGCAGAGCCGACAGGGGTAATGAAAAACTGTTTTTT. Its protein is CASRADRGNEKLFF.

This clonotype was observed a few times. The chain uses TRBV7-9 and TRBJ1-1; 9 nucleotides line up with TRBD1. The junction had 4 bases not matched to a gene; V was cut back by 4 bases and J by 4 bases. Germline CDR1 is SEHNR and CDR2 is FQNEAQ (reference sequence). The CDR3 runs 14 residues. CDR3 in amino acids: CASSSQGASTEAFF. In DNA form, the CDR3 reads TGTGCCAGCAGCTCACAGGGGGCTAGCACTGAAGCTTTCTTT. Variable domain in full (rest from reference TRBV7-9 and TRBJ1-1): DTGVSQNPRHKITKRGQNVTFRCDPISEHNRLYWYRQTLGQGPEFLTYFQNEAQLEKSRLLSDRFSAERPKGSFSTLEIQRTEQGDSAMYLCASSSQGASTEAFFGQGTRLTVV.

This clonotype appeared a few times. The chain recombines TRBV11-2 with TRBJ1-1, with D perhaps TRBD1 (5 bases). The V gene's germline CDR1 is SGHAT and CDR2 FQNNGV. There are 14 residues in the CDR3. V lost 2 bases and J lost 11, with 18 bases in between. CDR3 DNA: TGTGCCAGCAGCTTACCCCAGGAGGGGAAGGATGCTTTCTTT. It encodes CASSLPQEGKDAFF.